The 24 T cell receptor beta chains presented below share a single source sample, sequenced in a study of blood T cells in healthy people across ages. With a J-beta primer mix and a sample-barcoded 5' primer, a second PCR ran about 6 to 11 cycles. From the 5' RACE reads, TCRdb called clonotypes with MiXCR, one entry per CDR3 protein. The table has some 1.5 million distinct CDR3 sequences, roughly 28% seen once. Sequencing was carried out using blood. Source of these receptors: a woman aged 30 to 39 in good health.

In the case of this clonotype: A much larger clonotype is one base distant, so this may be a read error. The V gene is TRBV11-2, the J gene TRBJ2-7, with 8 bases aligning to TRBD2. Germline CDR1 reads SGHAT; CDR2 reads FQNNGV. CDR3 length equals 15 residues. The CDR3 sequence: CASSLLAGLSYGQYF. CDR3 nucleotides: TGTGCCAGCAGCCTTTTAGCGGGGCTCTCCTACGGGCAGTACTTC.

At least ten counts were recorded for this clonotype. This chain uses TRBV7-2 with TRBJ2-5, with a tentative D call TRBD1 (5 bases). Germline lookup yields CDR1 SGHTA and CDR2 FQGNSA. The CDR3 consists of 15 residues. Trimming took 1 base from V and 4 from J, leaving 13 bases between them. This chain's CDR3 is CASSLDGAKGETQYF. CDR3 coding DNA: TGTGCCAGCAGCTTAGATGGGGCTAAGGGAGAGACCCAGTACTTC.

V usage is TRBV7-9 and J usage is TRBJ2-1; 7 bases align to TRBD1. Per the germline V gene, CDR1 is SEHNR and CDR2 is FQNEAQ (reference sequence). J gave up 5 bases and V 8 bases, and 12 bases lay outside the gene matches. CDR3 length: 15 amino acids. Here the CDR3 DNA reads TGTGCCAGCGGACCGACAGGGCTTCCTAACAATGAGCAGTTCTTC. As protein: CASGPTGLPNNEQFF.

The chain couples TRBV12-3 or TRBV12-4 to TRBJ2-5; the D gene is possibly TRBD2 (6 bases). The CDR3 is 16 residues long. Between the trimmed V and J ends, which lost 3 bases and 4 bases, there was a span of 18 bases. CDR3 protein: CASSFGGALFGETQYF. The DNA for the CDR3 is TGTGCCAGCAGTTTCGGGGGAGCCCTCTTCGGAGAGACCCAGTACTTC.

This clonotype was seen repeatedly, ten times or more. The chain couples TRBV28 to TRBJ1-2; TRBD1 is a possible D gene (6 bases). Between the trimmed V and J ends, which lost 4 bases and 5 bases, there was a span of 14 bases. The germline CDR1 and CDR2 sequences are MDHEN and SYDVKM. The CDR3 is made up of 14 amino acids. The CDR3 nucleotides read TGTGCCAGCAGTTCCACGACAGGATTTTATGGCTACACCTTC. It yields the protein CASSSTTGFYGYTF.

This clonotype was picked up a small number of times. The chain combines TRBV29-1 with TRBJ1-4; D is ambiguous. The CDR3 has 11 residues. Germline values: CDR1 SQVTM, CDR2 ANQGSEA. V shed 1 base and J shed 8 bases, with 5 bases lying between them. As DNA, the CDR3 is TGCAGCGTTGAAGCATGGGAAAAACTGTTTTTT. Its protein product is CSVEAWEKLFF.

CDR3 in amino acids: CSVEARSTSYNEQFF. In DNA form, the CDR3 reads TGCAGCGTTGAGGCGCGGAGTACCTCCTACAATGAGCAGTTCTTC. The gene calls are TRBV29-1 and TRBJ2-1, with D hard to call. This CDR3 has 15 residues. Germline V gene sequence: CDR1 SQVTM, CDR2 ANQGSEA. V was pared by 3 bases and J by 0 bases, with 12 bases between.

CDR3 bases: TGCGCCAGCAGCTTGGATCGGGGGGCCCTGAATGAGCAGTTCTTC. Its translation: CASSLDRGALNEQFF. The chain carries TRBV5-1 and TRBJ2-1; D may be TRBD2 (7 bases). The CDR3 runs to 15 residues. Germline V CDR1 and CDR2: SGHRS, YFSETQ. Trimming left V 0 bases short and J 7 bases short, with 14 bases between.

The chain links TRBV29-1 to TRBJ2-7; 9 bases fit TRBD2. Looked up from germline, CDR1 is SQVTM and CDR2 is ANQGSEA. The V gene end was trimmed by 4 bases and the J gene end by 2 bases; junction bases not matched to a gene: 12. This CDR3 has 16 amino acids. CDR3 sequence (DNA): TGCAGCGTTGGTGGAAGCGGGGGGTCCCTAACCTACGAGCAGTACTTC. Translated: CSVGGSGGSLTYEQYF.

On this clonotype: The junction and the germline gene differ at one end; a read error may be behind it. This chain connects TRBV5-1 to TRBJ2-3, with D possibly matching TRBD1 (6 bases). CDR3 length: 13 residues. Germline V lookup: CDR1 SGHRS, CDR2 YFSETQ. The CDR3 DNA follows: TGCACCAGCAGCCCCCAGGGGACAGATACGCAGTATTTT. This codes for CTSSPQGTDTQYF.

The V gene is TRBV29-1, the J gene TRBJ1-1, with D unclear. In germline, CDR1 is SQVTM, CDR2 ANQGSEA. The CDR3 has 13 amino acids. V was clipped by 5 bases and J by 0 bases, with 10 bases between them. CDR3 protein: CSVRADLNTEAFF. The CDR3 region has the DNA TGCAGCGTTAGAGCGGATCTGAACACTGAAGCTTTCTTT.

This clonotype came up a few times. The chain is built from TRBV12-3 or TRBV12-4 and TRBJ2-1; D is possibly TRBD2 (6 bases). V lost 7 bases and J lost 4, with 20 bases in between. The CDR3 has 16 amino acids. The CDR3 DNA reads as TGTGCCAGCACCAACCCCCCGGGGAGGAGGTACAATGAGCAGTTCTTC. Residues: CASTNPPGRRYNEQFF.

This clonotype was seen just once. V and J are TRBV10-2 and TRBJ2-3; 9 bases are shared with TRBD1. CDR1 and CDR2 from the germline V gene are WSHSY and SAAADI. The CDR3 extends over 15 amino acids. Trimming at V came to 6 bases and at J to 7 bases, leaving 11 bases not matched to a gene. CDR3 region: CASRDPGTGTHTQYF. In nucleotides, the CDR3 is TGCGCCAGCAGGGACCCCGGGACAGGGACCCATACGCAGTATTTT.

A few counts support this clonotype. The CDR3 bases are TGTGCCAGCAGTTACGCCCTAGGGCAGTACAATGAGCAGTTCTTC. Translated, it gives CASSYALGQYNEQFF. This sequence joins TRBV6-5 and TRBJ2-1; no clear D gene. The ends were cut back, 2 bases at V and 4 bases at J, with 12 bases in the middle. Germline V CDR1 and CDR2: MNHEY, SVGAGI. There are 15 residues in the CDR3.

The gene calls are TRBV7-8 and TRBJ2-7, with 10 bases matching TRBD1. CDR3 length equals 19 residues. Germline lookup yields CDR1 SGHVS and CDR2 FQNEAQ. J was trimmed by 3 bases and V by 4 bases; bases with no gene match: 18. This CDR3 reads CASSSPDRGGTFAGYEQYF. CDR3 DNA: TGTGCCAGCAGCTCTCCGGACAGGGGGGGGACCTTTGCTGGCTACGAGCAGTACTTC.

This clonotype has a handful of counts. The V call is TRBV20-1, the J call TRBJ2-1; 8 bases align to TRBD2. After removal of 3 bases from V and 7 bases from J, the junction contained 14 bases not matched to a gene. CDR3 length: 16 amino acids. CDR1 and CDR2 from the germline V gene are DFQATT and SNEGSKA (reference sequence). The CDR3 reads CSARGPGTSFLNEQFF. The CDR3 coding sequence is TGCAGTGCTAGGGGTCCCGGGACTAGTTTTTTAAATGAGCAGTTCTTC.

This clonotype has only a few counts. V and J are TRBV20-1 and TRBJ1-5; D ambiguous. The V gene's germline CDR1 is DFQATT and CDR2 SNEGSKA (reference sequence). The CDR3 is made up of 12 amino acids. V was cut by 6 bases and J by 5 bases, with 11 bases left in between. The chain's CDR3 is CSAGFGDQPQHF. The CDR3 DNA is TGCAGTGCAGGATTTGGCGATCAGCCCCAGCATTTT.

The V call is TRBV3-1, the J call TRBJ1-4; 7 bases are a match to TRBD1. There are 14 residues in the CDR3. Germline CDR1 is LGHDT and CDR2 is YNNKEL (reference sequence). Trimming took 3 bases from V and 7 from J; bases not matched to a gene: 5. CDR3 amino acids: CASSHSDRAEKLFF. The CDR3 nucleotides are TGTGCCAGCAGCCACTCAGACAGGGCTGAAAAACTGTTTTTT.

This clonotype was counted between two and nine times. V is TRBV7-6 and J is TRBJ2-7, with a weak D call TRBD1 (6 bases). Trimming removed 3 bases at V and 7 bases at J, with 16 bases between. The CDR3 consists of 14 residues. Looked up from germline, CDR1 is SGHVS and CDR2 is FNYEAQ. CDR3 nucleotides: TGTGCCAGCAGCTTGCCATTACAGGGACATGAGCAGTACTTC. Amino acids: CASSLPLQGHEQYF.

A remark on this clonotype: Just one base apart from a much larger clone, this may be a read error. The chain carries TRBV5-1 and TRBJ2-7; D ambiguous. V was cut by 4 bases and J by 4 bases, with 18 bases left in between. The CDR3 is 15 residues long. The germline V gene encodes CDR1 SGHRS and CDR2 YFSETQ. In DNA, the CDR3 is TGCGCCAGCAGCGTGTTTCTAGACGGATCGTACGAGCAGTACTTC. Its protein product is CASSVFLDGSYEQYF. Full variable domain (outside the CDR3, taken from reference TRBV5-1 and TRBJ2-7): KAGVTQTPRYLIKTRGQQVTLSCSPISGHRSVSWYQQTPGQGLQFLFEYFSETQRNKGNFPGRFSGRQFSNSRSEMNVSTLELGDSALYLCASSVFLDGSYEQYFGPGTRLTVT.

The rearrangement uses TRBV7-9 and TRBJ2-7, with D hard to call. This CDR3 comprises 14 residues. Germline values: CDR1 SEHNR, CDR2 FQNEAQ (reference sequence). The V and J ends lost 0 bases and 4 bases respectively, with 10 bases between them. The CDR3 is CASSLARERYEQYF. The CDR3 nucleotides are TGTGCCAGCAGCTTAGCCAGAGAGAGATACGAGCAGTACTTC.

This clonotype was detected many times. One end of the junction is discordant with germline, which a read error may explain. The rearrangement links TRBV7-2 to TRBJ2-1; 7 bases are shared with TRBD2. Germline CDR1 and CDR2: SGHTA and FQGNSA. The CDR3 length is 16 residues. Here the CDR3 reads CASSLAENLAANDQFF. The CDR3 coding sequence is TGTGCCAGCAGCTTAGCGGAGAATCTAGCGGCCAATGATCAGTTCTTC.

This clonotype has at least ten counts. This chain uses TRBV6-6 with TRBJ1-2; no firm D call. The germline V gene encodes CDR1 MNHNY and CDR2 SVGAGI (reference sequence). V lost 2 bases and J lost 3, with 7 bases in between. This CDR3 is built from 13 residues. The CDR3 sequence: CASSYVGDYGYTF. Written as DNA, the CDR3 is TGTGCCAGCAGTTACGTAGGAGACTATGGCTACACCTTC.

This chain joins TRBV7-2 and TRBJ2-5, with D tentatively TRBD2 (5 bases). Trimming cost V 5 bases and J 5 bases, with 15 bases left between them. CDR3 length: 14 residues. In germline, CDR1 is SGHTA, CDR2 FQGNSA. CDR3 in DNA: TGTGCCAGCAGCCCATTAGGGCCGGGGGAGACCCAGTACTTC. It yields the protein CASSPLGPGETQYF.